These 15 T cell receptor beta chains were sequenced from one sample in a study. TCRdb passed the 5' RACE reads through MiXCR, listing each CDR3 protein once. The sample holds about 23,000 distinct CDR3 sequences, more than 25% seen once. Material: tumor-infiltrating naive CD4+ T cells sorted from the breast tumor. Subset noted: naive CD4+ T cells, CD4+CD45RA+CD25-. Receptors were obtained from a female donor with breast cancer.

On this clonotype itself: A single base separates this from a much larger clone, so it may be a read error. The chain is built from TRBV6-5 and TRBJ1-6; D may be TRBD1 (5 bases). The CDR3 length is 15 residues. The V gene's germline CDR1 is MNHEY and CDR2 SVGAGI. CDR3 loop: CASSYEGRINSPHHF. DNA of the CDR3: TGTGCCAGCAGTTATGAGGGACGGATTAATTCACCCCACCACTTT.

As concerns this clonotype: The conserved closing phenylalanine or tryptophan is absent in this CDR3, likely reflecting a read error. This chain joins TRBV6-5 and TRBJ2-7; 8 bases are shared with TRBD2. V lost 5 bases and J lost 2; bases outside the gene matches: 8. CDR1 is MNHEY and CDR2 is SVGAGI in the germline V gene. The CDR3 is 15 amino acids. The CDR3 spells CASSKSGSRTYEQYL. Written as DNA, the CDR3 is TGTGCCAGCAGTAAGAGCGGGAGTAGGACCTACGAGCAGTACCTC.

The J gene is TRBJ2-7, the V gene TRBV25-1; the D gene is possibly TRBD1 (5 bases). V was pared by 5 bases and J by 2 bases, with 16 bases between. Germline V lookup: CDR1 MGHDK, CDR2 SYGVNS. The CDR3 extends over 15 amino acids. CDR3: CASSPWQGRTYEQYF. CDR3 nucleotides: TGTGCCAGCAGTCCCTGGCAGGGCAGAACCTACGAGCAGTACTTC.

The rearrangement joins TRBV18 to TRBJ2-2; weak D call: TRBD1 (6 bases). Trimming removed 4 bases from V and 0 bases from J, with 9 bases in between. Germline CDR1 reads KGHSH; CDR2 reads LQKENI. The CDR3 length is 15 residues. The CDR3: CASSLGQTNTGELFF. In nucleotides, the CDR3 is TGTGCCAGCTCACTTGGACAGACGAACACCGGGGAGCTGTTTTTT. Supplemented by reference TRBV18 and TRBJ2-2, the full variable domain reads NAGVMQNPRHLVRRRGQEARLRCSPMKGHSHVYWYRQLPEEGLKFMVYLQKENIIDESGMPKERFSAEFPKEGPSILRIQQVVRGDSAAYFCASSLGQTNTGELFFGEGSRLTVL.

This clonotype came up a few times. V usage is TRBV9 and J usage is TRBJ1-1; D unresolved. The CDR3 totals 13 residues. The germline V gene encodes CDR1 SGDLS and CDR2 YYNGEE. Trimming removed 4 bases from V and 0 bases from J, with 7 bases in between. This CDR3 is CASSLQVNTEAFF. In DNA form, the CDR3 reads TGTGCCAGCAGCCTTCAGGTGAACACTGAAGCTTTCTTT. Together with reference TRBV9 and TRBJ1-1, the CDR3 gives the full variable domain: DSGVTQTPKHLITATGQRVTLRCSPRSGDLSVYWYQQSLDQGLQFLIQYYNGEERAKGNILERFSAQQFPDLHSELNLSSLELGDSALYFCASSLQVNTEAFFGQGTRLTVV.

A few counts support this clonotype. J is TRBJ1-1 and V is TRBV6-6; TRBD1 aligns across 8 bases. V gave up 6 bases and J gave up 5 bases; unmatched junction bases: 8. CDR3 length equals 14 residues. The germline CDR1 and CDR2 sequences are MNHNY and SVGAGI (reference sequence). The CDR3 sequence is CASRLLDRGTEAFF. For the CDR3, the DNA is TGTGCCAGCAGACTCCTCGACAGGGGTACTGAAGCTTTCTTT.

This clonotype has ten or more counts. This chain connects TRBV3-1 to TRBJ1-1; a possible D gene is TRBD1 (5 bases). From germline, CDR1 is LGHDT and CDR2 YNNKEL (reference sequence). Deletions cut 5 bases from V and 0 bases from J, with 10 bases between. This CDR3 region has 14 residues. CDR3 loop: CASSTGHLNTEAFF. As DNA, the CDR3 is TGTGCCAGCAGCACAGGACACTTGAACACTGAAGCTTTCTTT.

Of note for this clonotype: An end of the junction differs from the germline gene, which may be a read error. V and J are TRBV11-2 and TRBJ2-1, with D tentatively TRBD2 (7 bases). The CDR3 has 15 residues. CDR1 and CDR2 from the germline V gene are SGHAT and FQNNGV. As DNA, the CDR3 is TGTGCCAGCAGCTCCTTCGGGGGGCGTGGCTATGAGCGGTTCTTC. Protein product: CASSSFGGRGYERFF.

V and J are TRBV6-1 and TRBJ1-5; D gene unclear. V gave up 4 bases and J gave up 0 bases, with 10 bases separating them. The germline gives CDR1 MNHNS, CDR2 SASEGT. The CDR3 is 15 residues long. The DNA for the CDR3 is TGTGCCAGCAGTGTCGTAATTAATAGCAATCAGCCCCAGCATTTT. Translated: CASSVVINSNQPQHF.

The chain employs TRBV7-9 and TRBJ1-1; TRBD1 might be the D (6 bases). CDR1 is SEHNR, CDR2 FQNEAQ, per germline (reference sequence). The length of the CDR3 is 14 residues. V lost 5 bases and J lost 3, with 13 bases in between. The CDR3 region is CASSIRDKDTEAFF. The CDR3 DNA reads as TGTGCCAGCAGCATCAGGGACAAGGACACTGAAGCTTTCTTT.

Only a few counts were recorded for this clonotype. This rearrangement joins TRBV2 to TRBJ2-7; unclear D gene. V gave up 6 bases and J gave up 3 bases, with 6 bases separating them. The CDR3 covers 11 residues. CDR1 and CDR2 (germline): SNHLY, FYNNEI. The CDR3 DNA reads TGTGCCAGCAGGAACAGCTACGAGCAGTACTTC. This sequence encodes CASRNSYEQYF.

This clonotype came up a few times. The chain is built from TRBV12-3 or TRBV12-4 and TRBJ2-1, with D perhaps matching TRBD1 or TRBD2 (5 bases each). V was cut by 3 bases and J by 6 bases, with 12 bases left in between. The CDR3 sequence is 14 residues long. CDR3 bases: TGTGCCAGCAGTTTTGGGGGAATTCGCAATGAGCAGTTCTTC. Translating it yields CASSFGGIRNEQFF.

About this clonotype itself: An end of the junction does not agree with germline; a read error may underlie this. V and J are TRBV20-1 and TRBJ1-1; unclear D gene. Germline loops: CDR1 DFQATT, CDR2 SNEGSKA (reference sequence). The length of the CDR3 is 12 residues. CDR3 amino acids: CSARPHNTETFF. The CDR3, as DNA: TGCAGTGCTAGACCGCATAACACTGAAACTTTCTTT.

In this sample, this clonotype is medium-sized (0.01 to 0.1%). The rearrangement links TRBV6-5 to TRBJ2-7; D might be TRBD1 (6 bases). Per the germline V gene, CDR1 is MNHEY and CDR2 is SVGAGI. The CDR3 spans 14 residues. With 7 bases removed from V and 2 bases from J, the gap between germline ends came to 15 bases. The CDR3, as DNA: TGTGCCAGCACCAACTACAGGGCTCCCTACGAGCAGTACTTC. Protein product: CASTNYRAPYEQYF.

As for this clonotype: An end of the junction does not agree with germline; a read error may underlie this. DNA of the CDR3: TGCAGCGGGGGGGAGATCGAGCAGCTCTTC. It specifies CSGGEIEQLF. The chain joins TRBV29-1 to TRBJ2-1; the D gene is possibly TRBD2 (6 bases). This CDR3 comprises 10 residues. The germline V gene encodes CDR1 SQVTM and CDR2 ANQGSEA.